This T cell receptor gamma chain was found in a study of Vδ1+ human thymocytes. Points on this clone: Its matching antigen is unknown.

Germline CDR1 GITISATS, CDR2 ISYDGTV (reference sequence). The CDR3 runs to 15 residues. Trimming at V came to 0 bases and at J to 6 bases, leaving 11 bases not matched to a gene. Extracted RNA was reverse transcribed into cDNA. CDR3 amplicons came from multiplex PCR with pooled V-gene forward and constant-region reverse primers. TCRdb re-called clones from the multiplex PCR reads via CATT. Among over 25,000 gamma-chain clones listed, over 15% were seen once. Findings of the study overall: Highly polyclonal TRG and TRD repertoires with Gaussian CDR3 length distributions appeared in thymus.

V gene TRGV9 combines with J gene TRGJ1 or TRGJ2. The source of this sequence is a boy in the first two years of life who had congenital heart surgery. Sample: Vdelta1+ gamma-delta thymocytes from the thymus. Subset of the sample: FACS-sorted CD3+ TCRalphabeta- TCRVdelta1+ TCRVdelta2- thymocytes. The DNA of the CDR3 is TGTGCCTTGTGGGAGGTGCACATCCGTCCTTATAAGAAACTCTTT. Its translation: CALWEVHIRPYKKLF.